The 15 T cell receptor beta chains listed next were all sequenced from one sample in a study of metastatic and nonmetastatic thyroid tumors. Thyroid surgery was preceded by no treatment in any patient. TCRdb redid the clone calls on the PCR reads using MiXCR. The sample lists 25,000 to 30,000 clones, around a quarter seen once, with about 15% in the top ten. Source material: blood. The receptors were sampled from a female donor with papillary thyroid cancer or a benign thyroid nodule (not recorded which). Some clones in this sample may be carry-over from other donors' samples.

This rearrangement joins TRBV20-1 to TRBJ1-1; no definite D call. CDR1 DFQATT and CDR2 SNEGSKA come from the germline V gene (reference sequence). V gave up 3 bases and J gave up 1 base, with 6 bases separating them. The CDR3 totals 12 residues. Here the CDR3 DNA reads TGCAGTGCTAGGCACGGGAACACTGAAGCTTTCTTT. It specifies CSARHGNTEAFF.

This clone appeared many times. The chain has TRBV6-1 and TRBJ1-4, with D possibly TRBD1 on 5 matching bases. The germline CDR1 and CDR2 sequences are MNHNS and SASEGT. Deletions cut 5 bases from V and 6 bases from J, with 13 bases between. CDR3 length equals 14 residues. CDR3 sequence reads: CASSSRQGDEKLFF. CDR3 nucleotide sequence: TGTGCCAGCAGTTCCCGGCAGGGAGATGAAAAACTGTTTTTT.

This clone was found many times. The chain links TRBV6-1 to TRBJ2-1, with TRBD2 identical over 12 bases. This CDR3 has 15 residues. In germline, CDR1 is MNHNS, CDR2 SASEGT. The V segment lost 5 bases and the J segment 3 bases; nucleotides outside the gene matches: 2. CDR3 amino acids: CASSPTSGGYNEQFF. In DNA, the CDR3 is TGTGCCAGCAGTCCGACTAGCGGGGGCTACAATGAGCAGTTCTTC.

This clone was counted ten times or more. The V and J genes are TRBV7-2 and TRBJ1-6, with unresolved D. V was clipped by 0 bases and J by 9 bases, with 9 bases between them. Germline CDR1 reads SGHTA; CDR2 reads FQGNSA. The CDR3 has 14 residues. CDR3 DNA sequence: TGTGCCAGCAGCTTAGCGCGCAGAAGTTCACCCCTCCACTTT. It encodes CASSLARRSSPLHF.

This clone was counted many times. The chain uses TRBV7-2 and TRBJ2-7; D may be TRBD2 (7 bases). Trimming left V 1 base short and J 8 bases short, with 18 bases between. CDR1 is SGHTA and CDR2 is FQGNSA in the germline V gene. The CDR3 has 15 amino acids. In DNA, the CDR3 is TGTGCCAGCAGCTTAGTCGCGGGTGGGAGGGGGAAGCAGTACTTC. Its translation is CASSLVAGGRGKQYF.

This clone was detected many times. This chain uses TRBV7-8 with TRBJ2-7; D is perhaps TRBD2 (5 bases). The germline V gene has CDR1 SGHVS and CDR2 FQNEAQ. This CDR3 spans 17 amino acids. The ends were cut back, 3 bases at V and 2 bases at J, with 20 bases in the middle. The DNA for the CDR3 is TGTGCCAGCAGCTTCCCCCCTCGGGGTGGGCAGGCCTACGAGCAGTACTTC. It translates to CASSFPPRGGQAYEQYF.

In this sample, this clone turned up many times. This rearrangement joins TRBV7-8 to TRBJ1-2, with 7 positions matching TRBD1. The CDR3 is 15 amino acids. V trimming: 5 bases; J trimming: 0 bases; junction bases outside the gene matches: 6. Germline lookup yields CDR1 SGHVS and CDR2 FQNEAQ. In DNA form, the CDR3 reads TGTGCCAGCAGCAATCGGGACAGAGCTAACTATGGCTACACCTTC. This gives the protein CASSNRDRANYGYTF.

In its sample, this clone was seen many times. Here the CDR3 reads CASSLGQGDDSEAFF. DNA of the CDR3: TGTGCCAGCAGCTTAGGACAGGGGGATGATTCTGAAGCTTTCTTT. This chain joins TRBV7-9 and TRBJ1-1; 9 nucleotides match TRBD1. There are 15 residues in the CDR3. Germline CDR1 and CDR2: SEHNR and FQNEAQ (reference sequence). The V and J ends lost 1 base and 6 bases, in that order; junction bases with no gene match: 6. Full variable domain (missing parts from reference TRBV7-9 and TRBJ1-1): DTGVSQNPRHKITKRGQNVTFRCDPISEHNRLYWYRQTLGQGPEFLTYFQNEAQLEKSRLLSDRFSAERPKGSFSTLEIQRTEQGDSAMYLCASSLGQGDDSEAFFGQGTRLTVV.

V usage is TRBV11-2 and J usage is TRBJ2-7; D tentatively fits TRBD1 or TRBD2 (5 bases each). The germline V gene has CDR1 SGHAT and CDR2 FQNNGV. The V end was cut by 3 bases, the J end by 3 bases, with 12 bases between. The CDR3 extends over 14 amino acids. The CDR3 sequence is CASSFGTRYYEQYF. The CDR3 nucleotides read TGTGCCAGCAGCTTCGGGACGCGTTACTACGAGCAGTACTTC.

Notes on this clone: The junction differs from germline at one of its ends, possibly a read error. The chain recombines TRBV7-6 with TRBJ2-2; a possible D gene is TRBD2 (5 bases). Germline CDR1 reads SGHVS; CDR2 reads FNYEAQ. The CDR3 is 13 residues long. CDR3 bases: TGTGCCAGCAGCTTATCGCTAACCGGGGATCTGTTTTTT. This gives the protein CASSLSLTGDLFF.

The chain has TRBV11-2 and TRBJ2-1; 7 bases are a match to TRBD1. Germline V gene lookup returns CDR1 SGHAT and CDR2 FQNNGV. The junction had 5 bases not matched to a gene; V was cut back by 2 bases and J by 4 bases. There are 15 residues in the CDR3. CDR3 amino acids: CASSLRGQSYNEQFF. DNA of the CDR3: TGTGCCAGCAGCTTACGGGGACAGTCATACAATGAGCAGTTCTTC. Based on the CDR3 plus reference TRBV11-2 and TRBJ2-1, the full variable domain is EAGVAQSPRYKIIEKRQSVAFWCNPISGHATLYWYQQILGQGPKLLIQFQNNGVVDDSQLPKDRFSAERLKGVDSTLKIQPAKLEDSAVYLCASSLRGQSYNEQFFGPGTRLTVL.

This clone was seen only a few times. At one boundary the junction diverges from the germline segment, which might be a read error. The J gene is TRBJ1-6, the V gene TRBV10-3; D gene ambiguous. Germline CDR1 is ENHRY and CDR2 is SYGVKD. The CDR3 spans 13 residues. In nucleotides, the CDR3 is TGTGCCAGCAGTGGTCGTGGACTTTTACCCCTCCACTTT. Translating gives CASSGRGLLPLHF.

This clone was counted between two and nine times. At one end, the junction sequence differs from germline, possibly due to a read error. The V gene is TRBV5-1, the J gene TRBJ2-1; the D gene could be TRBD1 or TRBD2 (6 bases each). Germline V gene lookup returns CDR1 SGHRS and CDR2 YFSETQ. This CDR3 contains 14 residues. The CDR3 sequence is CAISFAGQRDEQFF. The CDR3 DNA follows: TGCGCCATCAGCTTTGCCGGACAGCGGGATGAGCAGTTCTTC. The entire variable domain, with the rest obtained from reference TRBV5-1 and TRBJ2-1, is as follows: KAGVTQTPRYLIKTRGQQVTLSCSPISGHRSVSWYQQTPGQGLQFLFEYFSETQRNKGNFPGRFSGRQFSNSRSEMNVSTLELGDSALYLCAISFAGQRDEQFFGPGTRLTVL.

This clone has a count of ten or more. The J gene is TRBJ2-1, the V gene TRBV6-1; 9 bases agree with TRBD2. The CDR3 totals 15 residues. Germline-derived CDR1 and CDR2 are MNHNS and SASEGT. V shed 1 base and J 6 bases; nucleotides not matched to a gene: 4. CDR3 residues: CASSEGLAVANEQFF. The CDR3, as DNA: TGTGCCAGCAGTGAAGGACTAGCGGTTGCCAATGAGCAGTTCTTC.

V is TRBV28 and J is TRBJ2-1, with D perhaps being TRBD1 or TRBD2 (6 bases each). V lost 10 bases and J 3 bases, leaving 28 bases between the germline ends. Germline V gene sequence: CDR1 MDHEN, CDR2 SYDVKM. CDR3 length: 18 amino acids. CDR3 in amino acids: CAISSTAPGGRFYNEQFF. As DNA, the CDR3 is TGTGCCATTAGTTCAACTGCTCCCGGGGGCCGCTTCTACAATGAGCAGTTCTTC.